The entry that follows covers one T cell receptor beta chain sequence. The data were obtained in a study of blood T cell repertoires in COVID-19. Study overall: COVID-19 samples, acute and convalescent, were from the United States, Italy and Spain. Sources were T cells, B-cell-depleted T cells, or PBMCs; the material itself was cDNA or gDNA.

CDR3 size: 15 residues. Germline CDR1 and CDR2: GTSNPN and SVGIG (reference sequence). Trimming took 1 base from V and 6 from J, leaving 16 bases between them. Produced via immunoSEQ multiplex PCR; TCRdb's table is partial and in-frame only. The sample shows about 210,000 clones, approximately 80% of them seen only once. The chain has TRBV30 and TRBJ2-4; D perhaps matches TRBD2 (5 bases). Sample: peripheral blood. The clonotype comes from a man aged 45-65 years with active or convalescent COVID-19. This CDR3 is CAWSETRGLGNIQYF. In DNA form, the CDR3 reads TGTGCCTGGAGTGAAACCCGGGGTCTAGGAAACATTCAGTACTTC.